This T cell receptor beta chain was sequenced in a study of technical replicates of blood from a few donors. Sequencing used immunoSEQ multiplex PCR; TCRdb keeps in-frame clones, though not all of them. The sample has some 58,000 clones, roughly 92% seen once; the top ten hold 0.2% to 0.25%. Per the germline V gene, CDR1 is KGHSH and CDR2 is LQKENI. CDR3 length: 16 amino acids. V was clipped by 6 bases and J by 2 bases, with 17 bases between them. This TCR was recovered from a human donor in good health. The chain carries TRBV18 and TRBJ1-5; D might be TRBD1 (6 bases). Specimen: T cells isolated from PBMCs. The CDR3 sequence: CASSRQVLDGNQPQHF. The CDR3 DNA is TGTGCCAGCTCCCGACAGGTCTTGGACGGCAATCAGCCCCAGCATTTT.